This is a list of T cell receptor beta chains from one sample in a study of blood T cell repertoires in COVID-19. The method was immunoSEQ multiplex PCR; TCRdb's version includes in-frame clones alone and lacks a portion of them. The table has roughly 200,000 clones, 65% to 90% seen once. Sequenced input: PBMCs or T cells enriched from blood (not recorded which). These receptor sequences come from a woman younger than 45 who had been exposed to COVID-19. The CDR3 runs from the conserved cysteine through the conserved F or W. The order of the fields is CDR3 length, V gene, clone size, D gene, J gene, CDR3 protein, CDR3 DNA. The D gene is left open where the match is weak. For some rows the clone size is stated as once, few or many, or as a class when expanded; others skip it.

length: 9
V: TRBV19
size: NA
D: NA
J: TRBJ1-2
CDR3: CATTSGYTF
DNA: TGTGCCACCACTTCTGGCTACACCTTC

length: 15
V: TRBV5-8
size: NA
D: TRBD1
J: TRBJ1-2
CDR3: CASSRTGSANYGYTF
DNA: TGTGCCAGCAGCAGGACAGGCTCAGCTAACTATGGCTACACCTTC

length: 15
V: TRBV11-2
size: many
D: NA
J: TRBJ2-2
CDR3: CASSTEGGWAGELFF
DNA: TGTGCCAGCAGCACAGAAGGGGGATGGGCCGGGGAGCTGTTTTTT

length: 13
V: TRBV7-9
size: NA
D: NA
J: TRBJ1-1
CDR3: CASSLLGFTEAFF
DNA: TGTGCCAGCAGCTTACTAGGCTTCACTGAAGCTTTCTTT

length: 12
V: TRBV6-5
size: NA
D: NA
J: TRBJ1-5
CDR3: CASSWGDQPQHF
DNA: TGTGCCAGCAGTTGGGGGGATCAGCCCCAGCATTTT

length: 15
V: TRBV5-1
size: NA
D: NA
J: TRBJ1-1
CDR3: CASSLTGGMNTEAFF
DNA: TGCGCCAGCAGCTTGACCGGGGGGATGAACACTGAAGCTTTCTTT

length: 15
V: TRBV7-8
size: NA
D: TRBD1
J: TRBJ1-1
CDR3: CASSLTGALNTEAFF
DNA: TGTGCCAGCAGCTTGACAGGGGCCTTGAACACTGAAGCTTTCTTT

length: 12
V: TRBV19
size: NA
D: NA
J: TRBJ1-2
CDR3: CASSIVPDGYTF
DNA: TGTGCCAGTAGTATAGTTCCGGATGGCTACACCTTC

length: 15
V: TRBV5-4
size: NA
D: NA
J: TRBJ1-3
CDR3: CASSAGQSEGNTIYF
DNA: TGTGCCAGCAGCGCAGGACAGTCGGAAGGAAACACCATATATTTT

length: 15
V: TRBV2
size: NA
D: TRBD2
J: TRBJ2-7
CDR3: CASGRTSGAVYEQYF
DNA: TGTGCCAGCGGGAGGACTAGCGGGGCGGTGTACGAGCAGTACTTC

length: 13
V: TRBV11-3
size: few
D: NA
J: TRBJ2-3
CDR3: CASSPQPQGTQYF
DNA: TGTGCCAGCAGCCCGCAGCCACAGGGTACGCAGTATTTT